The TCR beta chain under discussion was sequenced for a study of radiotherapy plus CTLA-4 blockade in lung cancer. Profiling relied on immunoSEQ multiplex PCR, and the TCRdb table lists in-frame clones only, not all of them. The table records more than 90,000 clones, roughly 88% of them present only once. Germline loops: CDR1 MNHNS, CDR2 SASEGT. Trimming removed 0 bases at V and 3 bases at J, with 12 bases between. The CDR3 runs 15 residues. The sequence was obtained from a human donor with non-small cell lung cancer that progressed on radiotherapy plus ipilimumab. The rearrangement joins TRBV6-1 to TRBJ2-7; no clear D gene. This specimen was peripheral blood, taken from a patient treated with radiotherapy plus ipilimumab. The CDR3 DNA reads TGTGCCAGCAGTGAAGCCTCACAGTCTCTCTACGAGCAGTACTTC. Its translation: CASSEASQSLYEQYF.